One and the same sample provided the 26 T cell receptor beta chains below, sequenced in a study of shared clonotypes between healthy human individuals. Clones were sequenced by immunoSEQ multiplex PCR, and TCRdb holds only the in-frame ones, with some missing. The top ten hold approximately 12% of the sample, which has 450,000 to 500,000 clones, 70% to 85% seen once. The source material was PBMCs. The receptors derive from a woman in her thirties or forties in good health. Some clones in this sample may be carry-over from other donors' samples.

The chain combines TRBV28 with TRBJ1-2, with D possibly TRBD1 on 6 matching bases. This CDR3 contains 14 residues. Trimming removed 7 bases from V and 4 bases from J, with 16 bases in between. Germline CDR1 is MDHEN and CDR2 is SYDVKM. CDR3 loop: CASTSRGAGYGYTF. The CDR3 DNA reads TGTGCCAGCACCTCTCGGGGGGCAGGCTATGGCTACACCTTC.

This chain connects TRBV9 to TRBJ2-2, with a possible D match to TRBD2 (6 bases). Trimming took off 6 bases at V and 6 bases at J, with 12 bases between the two ends. CDR3 length: 13 residues. The germline gives CDR1 SGDLS, CDR2 YYNGEE. The CDR3 loop is CASTYREAGELFF. The CDR3 region has the DNA TGTGCCAGCACGTATAGGGAGGCCGGGGAGCTGTTTTTT.

This clone turned up a few times. The V call is TRBV30, the J call TRBJ2-2; TRBD2 might be the D (6 bases). CDR3 size: 15 residues. Trimming took 4 bases from V and 6 from J, leaving 18 bases between them. Germline CDR1 reads GTSNPN; CDR2 reads SVGIG (reference sequence). CDR3 sequence (DNA): TGTGCCTGGACCGTCGACACGGGGGTCGCCGGGGAGCTGTTTTTT. It is translated as CAWTVDTGVAGELFF.

The V gene is TRBV2, the J gene TRBJ2-4, with 8 positions matching TRBD1. Germline V lookup: CDR1 SNHLY, CDR2 FYNNEI. The CDR3 is made up of 14 amino acids. V was pared by 6 bases and J by 7 bases, with 8 bases of the junction left unmatched. DNA for the CDR3: TGTGCCAGCAGACTGAGACAGGGGCTGAACATTCAGTACTTC. It translates to CASRLRQGLNIQYF.

The chain combines TRBV5-1 with TRBJ1-5; D is unclear. V was shortened by 0 bases and J by 5 bases, with 9 bases between the two germline ends. From germline, CDR1 is SGHRS and CDR2 YFSETQ. The CDR3 is 14 residues long. For the CDR3, the DNA is TGCGCCAGCAGCTTGGCCCCAGCCGATCAGCCCCAGCATTTT. As protein: CASSLAPADQPQHF.

The chain combines TRBV2 with TRBJ2-7, with TRBD2 identical over 12 bases. Per germline, CDR1 SNHLY and CDR2 FYNNEI. The CDR3 runs to 16 residues. V shed 4 bases, J shed 4 bases, and the junction held 8 bases outside the gene matches. As DNA, the CDR3 is TGTGCCAGCAGTGGATTGACTAGCGGGAGTGGGTACGAGCAGTACTTC. It translates to CASSGLTSGSGYEQYF.

The count of this clone is one. Other DNA sequences in this sample translate to the same CDR3. The chain combines TRBV18 with TRBJ2-7; 10 nucleotides align to TRBD1. CDR1 and CDR2 from the germline V gene are KGHSH and LQKENI. This CDR3 contains 14 residues. Germline trimming cut 3 bases from V and 2 bases from J; bases unmatched to any gene: 1. This CDR3 is CASSPGQGTYEQYF. CDR3 bases: TGTGCCAGCTCACCGGGACAGGGGACCTACGAGCAGTACTTC.

The rearrangement joins TRBV7-2 to TRBJ2-2, with unresolved D. The germline V gene encodes CDR1 SGHTA and CDR2 FQGNSA. The germline V and J ends were trimmed by 2 bases and 0 bases, with 10 bases remaining between them. CDR3 length: 16 amino acids. The chain's CDR3 is CASSLLRLTNTGELFF. In DNA, the CDR3 is TGTGCCAGCAGCTTATTGAGGCTAACGAACACCGGGGAGCTGTTTTTT. Supplemented by reference TRBV7-2 and TRBJ2-2, the full variable domain reads GAGVSQSPSNKVTEKGKDVELRCDPISGHTALYWYRQSLGQGLEFLIYFQGNSAPDKSGLPSDRFSAERTGGSVSTLTIQRTQQEDSAVYLCASSLLRLTNTGELFFGEGSRLTVL.

V and J are TRBV7-4 and TRBJ1-3; no firm D call. Germline lookup yields CDR1 SGHVT and CDR2 SQSDAQ. The CDR3 has 16 amino acids. V was shortened by 0 bases and J by 2 bases, with 11 bases between the two germline ends. The CDR3 is CASSLAGRTAGNTIYF. The CDR3 bases are TGTGCCAGCAGCTTAGCCGGCAGGACGGCTGGAAACACCATATATTTT. Filled out from reference TRBV7-4 and TRBJ1-3, the complete variable domain reads GAGVSQSPRYKVAKRGRDVALRCDSISGHVTLYWYRQTLGQGSEVLTYSQSDAQRDKSGRPSGRFSAERPERSVSTLKIQRTEQGDSAVYLCASSLAGRTAGNTIYFGEGSWLTVV.

V gene TRBV4-2 combines with J gene TRBJ2-1; D may be TRBD2 (5 bases). The CDR3 has 20 residues. In germline, CDR1 is LGHNA, CDR2 YNFKEQ. Trimming pared 0 bases from V and 2 bases from J, leaving 23 bases between. The CDR3 reads CASSQDQLARNLNTYNEQFF. The CDR3 DNA sequence: TGTGCCAGCAGCCAAGACCAGCTAGCCCGGAACCTTAACACCTACAATGAGCAGTTCTTC.

The CDR3 is CATRSSGANVLTF. The CDR3 DNA follows: TGTGCCACCCGGTCCTCTGGGGCCAACGTCCTGACTTTC. This sequence joins TRBV27 and TRBJ2-6; D gene ambiguous. Germline-derived CDR1 and CDR2 are MNHEY and SMNVEV (reference sequence). This CDR3 region has 13 residues. The ends were cut back, 10 bases at V and 0 bases at J, with 7 bases in the middle.

As concerns this clone: The sample holds other DNA sequences that translate to the same CDR3. The rearrangement links TRBV5-1 to TRBJ2-1; D is ambiguous. Trimming took 4 bases from V and 5 from J, leaving 4 bases between them. The CDR3 contains 11 residues. Germline V gives CDR1 SGHRS, CDR2 YFSETQ. The CDR3 loop is CASSLNNEQFF. DNA of the CDR3: TGCGCCAGCAGCCTTAACAATGAGCAGTTCTTC.

The genes are TRBV7-9 and TRBJ2-3; 7 bases map to TRBD2. Trimming took 1 base from V and 4 from J; bases not matched to a gene: 11. Per the germline V gene, CDR1 is SEHNR and CDR2 is FQNEAQ (reference sequence). The CDR3 has 17 residues. CDR3 loop: CASSLVSSGEGSDTQYF. The CDR3 DNA follows: TGTGCCAGCAGCTTAGTTTCTAGCGGAGAGGGATCAGATACGCAGTATTTT.

CDR3 sequence reads: CASIGGSGANVLTF. The DNA of the CDR3 is TGTGCCAGCATCGGGGGCTCTGGGGCCAACGTCCTGACTTTC. This chain links TRBV28 with TRBJ2-6; possible D gene TRBD2, 6 bases. This CDR3 region has 14 residues. The germline gives CDR1 MDHEN, CDR2 SYDVKM. The V end was cut by 7 bases, the J end by 0 bases, with 7 bases between.

The V call is TRBV19, the J call TRBJ1-4; possible D gene TRBD1, 5 bases. Trimming took 5 bases from V and 7 from J, leaving 14 bases between them. CDR3 size: 14 residues. Germline loops: CDR1 LNHDA, CDR2 SQIVND (reference sequence). CDR3 DNA sequence: TGTGCCAGTAGTTCACGGGACGTGGGTGAAAAACTGTTTTTT. It encodes CASSSRDVGEKLFF.

This clone was recorded at least ten times. The chain links TRBV6-5 to TRBJ2-7; D not certain. Germline V gene data show CDR1 as MNHEY and CDR2 as SVGAGI. Trimming cost V 6 bases and J 7 bases, with 22 bases left between them. There are 15 residues in the CDR3. CDR3 region: CASSLSLDKLKEQYF. The CDR3 nucleotides read TGTGCCAGCAGCCTCAGTCTAGACAAACTGAAAGAGCAGTACTTC.

V is TRBV5-4 and J is TRBJ2-7; either TRBD1 or TRBD2 may fit D (5 bases each). Trimming pared 4 bases from V and 0 bases from J, leaving 23 bases between. Germline CDR1 and CDR2: SGHNT and YYREEE (reference sequence). The length of the CDR3 is 18 residues. This chain's CDR3 is CASSQGPPGTSISYEQYF. CDR3 nucleotide sequence: TGTGCCAGCAGCCAAGGTCCCCCCGGGACCTCGATCTCCTACGAGCAGTACTTC.

The V gene is TRBV27, the J gene TRBJ2-5; 12 bases align to TRBD1. The end of the DNA is better explained by TRBJ2-7, so the J call may be wrong. CDR1 is MNHEY and CDR2 is SMNVEV in the germline V gene (reference sequence). This CDR3 is built from 17 residues. CDR3 nucleotide sequence: TGTGCCAGCAGGGGACAGGGGGCGAGGGGCAGGTCCTACGAGCAGTACTTC. Residues: CASRGQGARGRSYEQYF.

The rearrangement joins TRBV9 to TRBJ2-7; possibly TRBD2 for D (5 bases). CDR1 is SGDLS, CDR2 YYNGEE, per germline. Trimming cost V 4 bases and J 0 bases, with 11 bases left between them. The CDR3 is 14 amino acids. DNA for the CDR3: TGTGCCAGCAGCCCATCGGGGAGCTCCTACGAGCAGTACTTC. It yields the protein CASSPSGSSYEQYF.

Notes on this clone: Germline and junction disagree at one end, which may indicate a read error. This chain links TRBV6-1 with TRBJ2-7, with TRBD2 matching over 8 bases. Germline-derived CDR1 and CDR2 are MNHNS and SASEGT. There are 15 residues in the CDR3. The CDR3 protein is CAISDTSGNSYEQYF. For the CDR3, the DNA is TGTGCCATCAGTGACACTAGCGGAAACTCCTACGAGCAGTACTTC.

This clone was observed a few times. This chain connects TRBV4-2 to TRBJ2-1, with 10 nucleotides matching TRBD2. This CDR3 region has 16 residues. V was clipped by 2 bases and J by 5 bases; unmatched bases: 6. Germline CDR1 LGHNA, CDR2 YNFKEQ. In nucleotides, the CDR3 is TGTGCCAGCAGCCAACTCCTAGCGGGAGATAACAATGAGCAGTTCTTC. Protein: CASSQLLAGDNNEQFF.

The chain has TRBV5-6 and TRBJ2-7; the D call may be TRBD1 or TRBD2 (6 bases each). Deletions cut 0 bases from V and 6 bases from J, with 13 bases between. The CDR3 sequence is 14 residues long. The V gene's germline CDR1 is SGHDT and CDR2 YYEEEE. The CDR3 reads CASSLAGGGSEQYF. The CDR3 bases are TGTGCCAGCAGCTTGGCCGGAGGGGGATCCGAGCAGTACTTC.

This clone was picked up a small number of times. The chain combines TRBV29-1 with TRBJ2-7; 7 positions match TRBD1. The CDR3 has 14 amino acids. J lost 2 bases, V lost 4 bases, and 8 bases had no gene match. The germline V gene encodes CDR1 SQVTM and CDR2 ANQGSEA. CDR3 protein: CSVAFRGTTYEQYF. CDR3 DNA sequence: TGCAGCGTTGCCTTCAGGGGGACGACCTACGAGCAGTACTTC.

The chain has TRBV6-5 and TRBJ2-1; 12 bases align to TRBD2. The CDR3 is 15 residues long. Looked up from germline, CDR1 is MNHEY and CDR2 is SVGAGI. The V gene end was trimmed by 6 bases and the J gene end by 3 bases; junction bases not matched to a gene: 3. In DNA, the CDR3 is TGTGCCAGCAGATTGGGACTAGCGGGCTACAATGAGCAGTTCTTC. Protein sequence: CASRLGLAGYNEQFF.

This rearrangement joins TRBV29-1 to TRBJ1-4, with a weak D call TRBD1 (6 bases). Germline CDR1 reads SQVTM; CDR2 reads ANQGSEA. The CDR3 runs 13 residues. The germline V and J ends were trimmed by 7 bases and 7 bases, with 16 bases remaining between them. Here the CDR3 reads CSAGRGAGEKLFF. The CDR3 coding sequence is TGCAGCGCTGGGAGGGGGGCCGGTGAAAAACTGTTTTTT.

This clone occurred once. This rearrangement joins TRBV5-8 to TRBJ2-7, with a possible D match to TRBD2 (5 bases). Deletions cut 3 bases from V and 3 bases from J, with 10 bases between. CDR3 length: 13 amino acids. Germline V gene data show CDR1 as SGHTS and CDR2 as YDEGEE. This CDR3 is CASSSRGRYEQYF. CDR3 sequence (DNA): TGTGCCAGCAGCTCCCGGGGTCGCTACGAGCAGTACTTC.